The rows below give T cell receptor beta chains drawn from one sample of a study of low-dose radiotherapy and immunotherapy resistance in tumors. TCRdb reprocessed the reads via MiXCR and lists one record per CDR3 protein. The sample carries approximately 100,000 distinct CDR3 sequences, less than 25% recorded once. The starting material was PBMCs, obtained after low-dose radiotherapy plus immunotherapy. The receptor set was obtained from a male donor with prostate cancer. The CDR3 runs from the conserved cysteine through the conserved F or W. The D gene is left open where the match is weak. Clone size is stated in some rows and not others, as once, few, many or a class when expanded.

j_gene: TRBJ2-1; abundance: many; d_gene: TRBD2; v_gene: TRBV19; CDR3aa: CASTIGGSGGYNEQFF; CDR3nt: TGTGCCAGTACCATCGGAGGTAGCGGGGGGTACAATGAGCAGTTCTTC
j_gene: TRBJ2-1; abundance: many; d_gene: TRBD2; v_gene: TRBV20-1; CDR3aa: CSATLSSGGGDEQFF; CDR3nt: TGCAGTGCTACCCTATCTAGCGGGGGGGGGGATGAGCAGTTCTTC
j_gene: TRBJ2-7; abundance: many; d_gene: -; v_gene: TRBV19; CDR3aa: CASSIKNSYEQYF; CDR3nt: TGTGCCAGTAGTATTAAGAACTCCTACGAGCAGTACTTC
j_gene: TRBJ1-1; abundance: -; d_gene: TRBD1; v_gene: TRBV10-3; CDR3aa: CAISGRDSHTEAFF; CDR3nt: TGTGCCATCAGTGGCCGGGACAGTCACACTGAAGCTTTCTTT
j_gene: TRBJ2-7; abundance: many; d_gene: -; v_gene: TRBV12-3/TRBV12-4; CDR3aa: CASSSTGKYEQYF; CDR3nt: TGTGCCAGCAGTTCCACAGGGAAATACGAGCAGTACTTC
j_gene: TRBJ2-5; abundance: many; d_gene: -; v_gene: TRBV11-2; CDR3aa: CASSLFGGDQETQYF; CDR3nt: TGTGCCAGCAGCTTATTCGGGGGAGACCAAGAGACCCAGTACTTC
j_gene: TRBJ2-5; abundance: -; d_gene: -; v_gene: TRBV2; CDR3aa: CASSDPVGFSPKSSSGF; CDR3nt: TGTGCCAGCAGTGACCCGGTTGGGTTCAGCCCGAAATCCTCCTCGGGCTTC
j_gene: TRBJ2-3; abundance: -; d_gene: -; v_gene: TRBV9; CDR3aa: CAGSVVGGADTQYF; CDR3nt: TGTGCCGGCAGCGTAGTCGGTGGTGCGGATACGCAGTATTTT
j_gene: TRBJ1-1; abundance: -; d_gene: TRBD1; v_gene: TRBV28; CDR3aa: CASSLPDRKMNTEAFF; CDR3nt: TGTGCCAGCAGTCTACCGGACAGGAAGATGAACACTGAAGCTTTCTTT
j_gene: TRBJ2-7; abundance: -; d_gene: -; v_gene: TRBV27; CDR3aa: CASSLWTASSYEQYF; CDR3nt: TGTGCCAGCAGTCTCTGGACAGCCAGCTCCTACGAGCAGTACTTC
j_gene: TRBJ2-5; abundance: many; d_gene: -; v_gene: TRBV14; CDR3aa: CASSQNGETQYF; CDR3nt: TGTGCCAGCAGCCAAAACGGGGAGACCCAGTACTTC
j_gene: TRBJ2-3; abundance: few; d_gene: TRBD2; v_gene: TRBV28; CDR3aa: CASSPGLAGLSQYF; CDR3nt: TGTGCCAGCAGCCCAGGACTAGCGGGGCTCAGTCAGTATTTT
j_gene: TRBJ2-7; abundance: few; d_gene: TRBD2; v_gene: TRBV27; CDR3aa: CASSNTGTSSYEQYF; CDR3nt: TGTGCCAGCAGCAATACCGGGACTAGCTCCTACGAGCAGTACTTC
j_gene: TRBJ1-1; abundance: many; d_gene: -; v_gene: TRBV12-3/TRBV12-4; CDR3aa: CASSFFSAGTTEAFF; CDR3nt: TGTGCCAGCAGTTTTTTTTCGGCAGGGACCACTGAAGCTTTCTTT
j_gene: TRBJ1-2; abundance: many; d_gene: -; v_gene: TRBV5-6; CDR3aa: CASSLGVSALSTF; CDR3nt: TGTGCCAGCAGCTTGGGAGTATCCGCCCTGTCCACCTTC
j_gene: TRBJ2-7; abundance: many; d_gene: -; v_gene: TRBV13; CDR3aa: CASSLTYSGTPHEQYF; CDR3nt: TGTGCCAGCAGCCTAACTTACTCCGGGACCCCCCACGAGCAGTACTTC
j_gene: TRBJ2-3; abundance: many; d_gene: -; v_gene: TRBV20-1; CDR3aa: CSAREGGAGSTDTQYF; CDR3nt: TGCAGTGCTAGAGAAGGGGGAGCGGGGAGCACAGATACGCAGTATTTT
j_gene: TRBJ2-7; abundance: many; d_gene: -; v_gene: TRBV6-2/TRBV6-3; CDR3aa: CASRPGPSYEQYF; CDR3nt: TGTGCCAGCCGGCCAGGTCCTTCCTACGAGCAGTACTTC
j_gene: TRBJ2-3; abundance: many; d_gene: -; v_gene: TRBV4-1; CDR3aa: CASSHLSAQGIGDTQYF; CDR3nt: TGCGCCAGCAGCCACCTAAGCGCACAGGGCATCGGAGATACGCAGTATTTT
j_gene: TRBJ1-2; abundance: many; d_gene: -; v_gene: TRBV2; CDR3aa: CASSEAGQGLLVGGYTF; CDR3nt: TGTGCCAGCAGTGAAGCCGGTCAGGGGCTGTTGGTTGGCGGCTACACCTTC
j_gene: TRBJ1-4; abundance: -; d_gene: TRBD1; v_gene: TRBV18; CDR3aa: CASSLGTDEKLFF; CDR3nt: TGTGCCAGCTCACTCGGGACAGATGAAAAACTGTTTTTT
j_gene: TRBJ1-5; abundance: many; d_gene: -; v_gene: TRBV27; CDR3aa: CASSTDTNQPQHF; CDR3nt: TGTGCCAGCAGTACAGACACCAATCAGCCCCAGCATTTT
j_gene: TRBJ1-6; abundance: many; d_gene: -; v_gene: TRBV5-6; CDR3aa: CASSLPRVSSPLHF; CDR3nt: TGTGCCAGCAGCTTGCCCAGGGTGAGTTCACCCCTCCACTTT
j_gene: TRBJ1-6; abundance: many; d_gene: -; v_gene: TRBV27; CDR3aa: CASSLSLWAGSPLHF; CDR3nt: TGTGCCAGCAGTTTATCGCTCTGGGCGGGTTCACCCCTCCACTTT
j_gene: TRBJ2-5; abundance: many; d_gene: -; v_gene: TRBV2; CDR3aa: CASRQDRKKETQYF; CDR3nt: TGTGCCAGCAGGCAAGACAGAAAGAAAGAGACCCAGTACTTC
j_gene: TRBJ1-2; abundance: many; d_gene: -; v_gene: TRBV3-1; CDR3aa: CASSRAAEYGYTF; CDR3nt: TGTGCCAGCAGCCGGGCAGCCGAGTATGGCTACACCTTC
j_gene: TRBJ1-5; abundance: many; d_gene: TRBD1; v_gene: TRBV2; CDR3aa: CASSESAAGGQPQHF; CDR3nt: TGTGCCAGCAGTGAATCGGCGGCAGGGGGTCAGCCCCAGCATTTT
j_gene: TRBJ1-2; abundance: -; d_gene: -; v_gene: TRBV28; CDR3aa: CASSLAGSGGYTF; CDR3nt: TGTGCCAGCAGTTTAGCGGGGTCAGGAGGCTACACCTTC
j_gene: TRBJ2-3; abundance: many; d_gene: -; v_gene: TRBV9; CDR3aa: CASSVVSTDTQYF; CDR3nt: TGTGCCAGCAGCGTAGTTAGCACAGATACGCAGTATTTT
j_gene: TRBJ1-2; abundance: many; d_gene: -; v_gene: TRBV18; CDR3aa: CASSPDSDSYGYTF; CDR3nt: TGTGCCAGCTCGCCCGACAGCGATTCCTATGGCTACACCTTC
j_gene: TRBJ1-5; abundance: many; d_gene: -; v_gene: TRBV5-1; CDR3aa: CASRVDFNSNQPQHF; CDR3nt: TGCGCCAGCAGAGTGGACTTCAATAGCAATCAGCCCCAGCATTTT
j_gene: TRBJ2-2; abundance: many; d_gene: -; v_gene: TRBV6-8; CDR3aa: CASSYRATGELFF; CDR3nt: TGTGCCAGCAGTTACCGCGCCACCGGGGAGCTGTTTTTT
j_gene: TRBJ1-1; abundance: many; d_gene: -; v_gene: TRBV19; CDR3aa: CASTSGRGWTEAFF; CDR3nt: TGTGCCAGTACCTCGGGGAGGGGATGGACTGAAGCTTTCTTT
j_gene: TRBJ1-4; abundance: many; d_gene: -; v_gene: TRBV25-1; CDR3aa: CASSVYTAATNEKLFF; CDR3nt: TGTGCCAGCAGTGTATACACAGCCGCAACTAATGAAAAACTGTTTTTT
j_gene: TRBJ2-2; abundance: -; d_gene: TRBD2; v_gene: TRBV4-2; CDR3aa: CASSQEGTTGTGKLFF; CDR3nt: TGTGCCAGCAGCCAAGAGGGGACTACTGGGACCGGGAAGCTGTTTTTT
j_gene: TRBJ1-1; abundance: -; d_gene: TRBD1; v_gene: TRBV5-4; CDR3aa: CASSLAVGTEAFF; CDR3nt: TGTGCCAGCAGCTTGGCCGTTGGGACAGAGGCTTTCTTT
j_gene: TRBJ2-5; abundance: many; d_gene: TRBD1; v_gene: TRBV19; CDR3aa: CASSNRGRGSGETQYF; CDR3nt: TGTGCCAGTAGTAACCGCGGCAGGGGGAGTGGAGAGACCCAGTACTTC
j_gene: TRBJ2-7; abundance: -; d_gene: -; v_gene: TRBV21-1; CDR3aa: CASSKESRDSKYYEQYF; CDR3nt: TGTGCCAGCAGCAAAGAATCGAGGGACAGCAAATACTACGAGCAGTACTTC
j_gene: TRBJ1-1; abundance: many; d_gene: -; v_gene: TRBV18; CDR3aa: CASSPAAVNTEAFF; CDR3nt: TGTGCCAGCTCACCGGCGGCAGTGAACACTGAAGCTTTCTTT
j_gene: TRBJ2-1; abundance: -; d_gene: TRBD1; v_gene: TRBV10-3; CDR3aa: CAISVGDRTYNEQFF; CDR3nt: TGTGCCATCAGTGTGGGGGACAGAACGTACAATGAGCAGTTCTTC
j_gene: TRBJ1-6; abundance: many; d_gene: -; v_gene: TRBV5-1; CDR3aa: CASSFVQGGDSPLHF; CDR3nt: TGCGCCAGCAGCTTCGTCCAGGGCGGGGATTCACCCCTCCACTTT
j_gene: TRBJ2-1; abundance: -; d_gene: -; v_gene: TRBV20-1; CDR3aa: CSAHWNGQFF; CDR3nt: TGCAGTGCCCACTGGAACGGGCAGTTCTTC
j_gene: TRBJ2-7; abundance: few; d_gene: TRBD1; v_gene: TRBV20-1; CDR3aa: CSARPQGVYSYEQYF; CDR3nt: TGCAGTGCTAGACCCCAGGGGGTCTACTCCTACGAGCAGTACTTC
j_gene: TRBJ2-5; abundance: many; d_gene: -; v_gene: TRBV5-1; CDR3aa: CASRTDQETQYF; CDR3nt: TGCGCAAGCCGGACAGACCAAGAGACCCAGTACTTC
j_gene: TRBJ1-5; abundance: once; d_gene: TRBD1; v_gene: TRBV20-1; CDR3aa: CSAGGQGQPQHF; CDR3nt: TGCAGTGCTGGGGGACAGGGGCAGCCCCAGCATTTT
j_gene: TRBJ2-7; abundance: many; d_gene: -; v_gene: TRBV6-6; CDR3aa: CASSYGRGLIYEEQYF; CDR3nt: TGTGCCAGCAGTTACGGGCGGGGATTGATTTACGAAGAGCAGTACTTC